These 20 T cell receptor beta chains share one sample of origin, sequenced in a study of blood T cell repertoires in COVID-19. Measured with immunoSEQ multiplex PCR; TCRdb has only the in-frame clones, and not every one. This table has around 120,000 clones, roughly 80% appearing once. The sequencing sample was made of peripheral blood. These receptors came from a man aged 70-80 years with active or convalescent COVID-19.

CDR3 coding DNA: TGTGCCAGCAGTGAAGCCCTGGGACAGGGTTATGGCTACACCTTC. It translates to CASSEALGQGYGYTF. The chain uses TRBV6-1 and TRBJ1-2; 9 nucleotides line up with TRBD1. CDR1 and CDR2 (germline): MNHNS, SASEGT. This CDR3 region has 15 residues. Trimming cost V 0 bases and J 5 bases; bases outside gene matches: 4.

In its sample, this clone was seen a few times. V is TRBV2 and J is TRBJ1-1; TRBD1 agrees at 8 bases. V trimming: 7 bases; J trimming: 3 bases; junction bases outside the gene matches: 4. The CDR3 has 13 amino acids. Germline-derived CDR1 and CDR2 are SNHLY and FYNNEI. Here the CDR3 DNA reads TGTGCCAGCACAGGGGGCTCGGACACTGAAGCTTTCTTT. Translated, it gives CASTGGSDTEAFF.

This chain joins TRBV5-1 and TRBJ2-5, with D perhaps matching TRBD1 (5 bases). The V and J ends lost 3 bases and 4 bases respectively, with 10 bases between them. Germline CDR1 and CDR2: SGHRS and YFSETQ. The CDR3 length is 13 residues. This CDR3 is CASSSRTRETQYF. The CDR3 DNA is TGCGCCAGCAGCTCGAGGACACGAGAGACCCAGTACTTC.

V and J are TRBV19 and TRBJ1-5; 8 positions agree with TRBD1. This CDR3 comprises 14 residues. J lost 5 bases, V lost 5 bases, and 5 bases had no gene match. The germline V gene has CDR1 LNHDA and CDR2 SQIVND (reference sequence). DNA of the CDR3: TGTGCCAGTAGTCTCCAGACAGGGGATCAGCCCCAGCATTTT. Encoded protein: CASSLQTGDQPQHF.

The genes are TRBV13 and TRBJ2-7, with 7 bases lining up with TRBD1. CDR1 is PRHDT, CDR2 FYEKMQ, per germline (reference sequence). The CDR3 covers 16 residues. V lost 0 bases and J lost 1; bases outside the gene matches: 6. In nucleotides, the CDR3 is TGTGCCAGCAGCTTAGGCCTAAGGGGGCCATCCTACGAGCAGTACTTC. Protein: CASSLGLRGPSYEQYF.

This clone has only one observation. This chain uses TRBV5-6 with TRBJ1-3; D gene ambiguous. V lost 0 bases and J 8 bases, leaving 12 bases between the germline ends. CDR1 SGHDT and CDR2 YYEEEE come from the germline V gene. CDR3 length: 14 amino acids. CDR3 protein: CASSLAMEGDTIYF. In nucleotides, the CDR3 is TGTGCCAGCAGCTTGGCGATGGAGGGTGACACCATATATTTT.

The V call is TRBV3-1 (or the pseudogene TRBV3-2), the J call TRBJ1-1, with unresolved D. V was trimmed by 3 bases and J by 4 bases, leaving 15 bases between them. Germline lookup yields CDR1 LGHDT and CDR2 YNNKEL (reference sequence). CDR3 length: 15 amino acids. The CDR3 DNA sequence: TGTGCCAGCAGCCACGGCGGGCGGGGAGGCACTGAAGCTTTCTTT. Amino acid sequence: CASSHGGRGGTEAFF.

This clone appeared a few times. V gene TRBV6-5 combines with J gene TRBJ1-2; D call uncertain. V lost 1 base to trimming and J lost 2 bases, with 8 bases between them. There are 14 residues in the CDR3. Germline loops: CDR1 MNHEY, CDR2 SVGAGI. This CDR3 is CASSYLGSNYGYTF. The DNA of the CDR3 is TGTGCCAGCAGTTACTTGGGGAGCAACTATGGCTACACCTTC.

This clone came up a few times. V usage is TRBV4-2 and J usage is TRBJ2-1, with 7 positions matching TRBD2. This CDR3 is 15 amino acids long. Germline lookup yields CDR1 LGHNA and CDR2 YNFKEQ. The trim removed 0 bases at V and 7 bases at J, leaving 6 bases unmatched. The CDR3 nucleotides are TGTGCCAGCAGCCAAGAAAGGACTAGAGGGAATGAGCAGTTCTTC. Amino acids: CASSQERTRGNEQFF.

The chain uses TRBV6-1 and TRBJ2-2; weak D call: TRBD2 (6 bases). The CDR3 loop spans 16 amino acids. V lost 2 bases, J lost 0 bases, and 10 bases lay in between. Per germline, CDR1 MNHNS and CDR2 SASEGT. CDR3 sequence: CASSEFSGTNTGELFF. The CDR3 nucleotides read TGTGCCAGCAGTGAATTTAGCGGAACGAACACCGGGGAGCTGTTTTTT.

The chain uses TRBV10-1 and TRBJ2-1; 10 bases match TRBD2. The CDR3 length is 16 residues. Looked up from germline, CDR1 is WNHNN and CDR2 is SYGVQD (reference sequence). Germline trimming cut 6 bases from V and 4 bases from J; bases unmatched to any gene: 9. For the CDR3, the DNA is TGCGCCAGCAGCAACGGGACTAGCGACGATTACAATGAGCAGTTCTTC. Translation: CASSNGTSDDYNEQFF.

This clone was recorded only once. The chain recombines TRBV6-2 or TRBV6-3 with TRBJ1-2; 8 nucleotides align to TRBD1. Looked up from germline, CDR1 is MNHEY and CDR2 is SVGEGT. V was pared by 4 bases and J by 5 bases, with 12 bases of the junction left unmatched. The CDR3 extends over 16 amino acids. CDR3: CASSSISGTGAYGYTF. CDR3 nucleotides: TGTGCCAGCAGTTCAATTTCCGGGACAGGAGCGTATGGCTACACCTTC.

The genes are TRBV6-2 or TRBV6-3 and TRBJ1-6; no definite D call. The CDR3 sequence is 16 residues long. Looked up from germline, CDR1 is MNHEY and CDR2 is SVGEGT. V lost 2 bases and J 1 base, leaving 9 bases between the germline ends. The DNA of the CDR3 is TGTGCCAGCAGTTACGATACACCATCCTATAATTCACCCCTCCACTTT. Translated, it gives CASSYDTPSYNSPLHF.

The chain carries TRBV15 and TRBJ2-3; D unresolved. The V end was cut by 1 base, the J end by 0 bases, with 11 bases between. The germline V gene encodes CDR1 LNHNV and CDR2 YYDKDF (reference sequence). The CDR3 is 16 amino acids. CDR3 amino acids: CATSRVPGISTDTQYF. The CDR3 DNA reads TGTGCCACCAGCAGAGTGCCCGGTATTAGCACAGATACGCAGTATTTT.

This clone was counted only a few times. This chain uses TRBV11-2 with TRBJ2-3; 13 bases map to TRBD2. Germline CDR1 is SGHAT and CDR2 is FQNNGV. After removal of 1 base from V and 2 bases from J, the junction contained 6 bases not matched to a gene. The CDR3 sequence is 18 residues long. CDR3 amino acids: CASSLVSGLAGNTDTQYF. The CDR3 region has the DNA TGTGCCAGCAGCTTAGTTTCGGGACTAGCGGGGAACACAGATACGCAGTATTTT.

The chain joins TRBV30 to TRBJ1-1, with D possibly matching TRBD1 (6 bases). The CDR3 loop spans 13 amino acids. V lost 2 bases, J lost 7 bases, and 14 bases lay in between. Germline lookup yields CDR1 GTSNPN and CDR2 SVGIG (reference sequence). The CDR3 DNA follows: TGTGCCTGGAGTCGACAGGTGTTTAATGAAGCTTTCTTT. Protein product: CAWSRQVFNEAFF.

The genes are TRBV6-4 and TRBJ2-7; 9 bases fit TRBD1. The length of the CDR3 is 16 residues. Trimming at V came to 2 bases and at J to 4 bases, leaving 9 bases not matched to a gene. CDR1 is MRHNA, CDR2 SNTAGT, per germline. CDR3 loop: CASSDRGQGQPYEQYF. DNA of the CDR3: TGTGCCAGCAGTGACAGGGGACAGGGACAACCTTACGAGCAGTACTTC.

The chain carries TRBV10-2 and TRBJ1-1, with D possibly TRBD1 on 6 matching bases. The CDR3 is 14 amino acids. The V gene lost 6 bases and the J gene lost 1 base, with 12 bases spanning the gap. Germline values: CDR1 WSHSY, CDR2 SAAADI. CDR3 amino acids: CASRRGGSNTEAFF. CDR3 sequence (DNA): TGCGCCAGCAGGAGAGGGGGTTCGAACACTGAAGCTTTCTTT.

The rearrangement uses TRBV30 and TRBJ1-5; D might be TRBD1 (5 bases). V lost 3 bases and J 4 bases, leaving 10 bases between the germline ends. There are 13 residues in the CDR3. Germline V gene lookup returns CDR1 GTSNPN and CDR2 SVGIG (reference sequence). CDR3 in amino acids: CAWRQGANQPQHF. In DNA form, the CDR3 reads TGTGCCTGGAGACAAGGGGCAAATCAGCCCCAGCATTTT.

Here the CDR3 reads CASSPPGTNTYEQYF. The CDR3 bases are TGTGCCAGCTCACCACCGGGGACAAATACCTACGAGCAGTACTTC. V gene TRBV18 combines with J gene TRBJ2-7, with D perhaps TRBD1 (6 bases). Deletions cut 0 bases from V and 2 bases from J, with 11 bases between. This CDR3 spans 15 amino acids. Germline V gives CDR1 KGHSH, CDR2 LQKENI.